The 9 T cell receptor beta chains below come from one sample, sequenced in a study of beta chain features in type 1 diabetes. General study points: Within each of all four CD4+ subsets, Type 1 diabetes patients had TCRB CDR3s that were moderately but significantly shorter.

Their antigens remain unidentified. Expressed TCRB transcripts were sequenced after all isolated RNA was converted to cDNA. Sequencing was performed with immunoSEQ multiplex PCR; in TCRdb, only in-frame clones are kept and a portion is missing. This sample has about 340,000 clones, with approximately 13% found just once. Input material: naive CD4+ T cells from blood. The receptors here all came from a woman aged 18-29 years with type 1 diabetes.

This clone was counted a few times. This chain links TRBV7-2 with TRBJ2-2, with D uncertain. Trimming stripped 5 bases from V and 7 bases from J, with 11 bases between. Germline values: CDR1 SGHTA, CDR2 FQGNSA. This CDR3 comprises 13 residues. CDR3 nucleotide sequence: TGTGCCAGCAGCGTAGTTGAGAGCGGGGAGCTGTTTTTT. It codes for CASSVVESGELFF.

The V call is TRBV12-5, the J call TRBJ1-1; D is perhaps TRBD1 (6 bases). Germline-derived CDR1 and CDR2 are LGHNT and FRNRAP. This CDR3 is built from 16 residues. V was pared by 5 bases and J by 5 bases, with 21 bases between. The CDR3 nucleotides read TGTGCTAGTGGTCCCACCAACGGGGGGGCGCAAACTGAAGCTTTCTTT. Amino acids: CASGPTNGGAQTEAFF.

The CDR3 DNA sequence: TGTGCCAGCAGTGAATATGGGACAGGCCCCCGCTACGAGCAGTACGTC. It encodes CASSEYGTGPRYEQYV. This chain connects TRBV25-1 to TRBJ2-7, with 8 nucleotides matching TRBD1. J lost 3 bases, V lost 0 bases, and 7 bases had no gene match. The CDR3 covers 16 residues. The V gene's germline CDR1 is MGHDK and CDR2 SYGVNS.

In its sample, this clone was seen a few times. J is TRBJ2-2 and V is TRBV10-3; D call uncertain. Trimming took off 6 bases at V and 7 bases at J, with 18 bases between the two ends. Germline V lookup: CDR1 ENHRY, CDR2 SYGVKD. The CDR3 totals 15 residues. CDR3 in amino acids: CAIREQLSVGGELFF. The CDR3 nucleotides are TGTGCCATCAGGGAACAGCTCTCGGTCGGCGGGGAGCTGTTTTTT.

This clone was counted a few times. The chain joins TRBV5-1 to TRBJ1-4; D is ambiguous. CDR3 length equals 16 residues. Germline V lookup: CDR1 SGHRS, CDR2 YFSETQ. V lost 1 base to trimming and J lost 7 bases, with 17 bases between them. The CDR3 is CASSLKLNYGTEKLFF. CDR3 in DNA: TGCGCCAGCAGCTTGAAACTGAACTACGGTACTGAAAAACTGTTTTTT.

The chain combines TRBV5-1 with TRBJ2-2; TRBD1 matches 7 bases. V was clipped by 3 bases and J by 0 bases; unmatched bases: 5. CDR3 size: 16 residues. Germline CDR1 is SGHRS and CDR2 is YFSETQ. The CDR3 here is CASSSDRPTNTGELFF. The DNA of the CDR3 is TGCGCCAGCAGCTCGGACAGGCCTACGAACACCGGGGAGCTGTTTTTT.

The gene calls are TRBV19 and TRBJ1-5; perhaps TRBD1 as D (6 bases). The CDR3 has 16 amino acids. Trimming left V 4 bases short and J 6 bases short, with 19 bases between. CDR1 is LNHDA and CDR2 is SQIVND in the germline V gene (reference sequence). CDR3 in amino acids: CASSSTGPRGAQPQHF. CDR3 coding DNA: TGTGCCAGTAGTAGTACAGGGCCTAGAGGAGCTCAGCCCCAGCATTTT.

The rearrangement uses TRBV7-9 and TRBJ2-2; D unclear. The germline gives CDR1 SEHNR, CDR2 FQNEAQ (reference sequence). The CDR3 loop spans 15 amino acids. With 6 bases removed from V and 5 bases from J, the gap between germline ends came to 16 bases. This CDR3 reads CASSLTQTPTGELFF. For the CDR3, the DNA is TGTGCCAGCAGTTTAACCCAGACTCCGACCGGGGAGCTGTTTTTT.

This clone was counted between two and nine times. The rearrangement links TRBV5-4 to TRBJ2-5, with D unresolved. Looked up from germline, CDR1 is SGHNT and CDR2 is YYREEE (reference sequence). The CDR3 has 13 amino acids. The ends were cut back, 0 bases at V and 7 bases at J, with 10 bases in the middle. This chain's CDR3 is CASSLDVPGTQYF. The CDR3 coding sequence is TGTGCCAGCAGCTTGGATGTCCCAGGGACCCAGTACTTC.